This T cell receptor beta chain appears in the sequencing data of a study of TIL therapy for anti-PD-1-resistant metastatic lung cancer. The study, taken as a whole, reports: Infused TIL clonotypes partially replaced the baseline blood repertoire, then decayed over months. The cohort had more treatment-naive, never-smoker and oncogene-addicted patients than typical.

V dropped 1 base and J dropped 2 bases, with 19 bases sitting between them. This CDR3 is built from 17 residues. The V gene's germline CDR1 is SGHDT and CDR2 YYEEEE. Details on this clone: No antigen is known for it.

This was the immunoSEQ v3 assay. Here immunoSEQ multiplex PCR was the method, and the copy in TCRdb shows in-frame clones only, minus some. The profile shows under 35,000 clones, about 79% of them singletons. Noted time point: pre-treatment sample, taken before nivolumab and TIL therapy. The receptor was isolated from a woman aged 30 to 85 with non-small cell lung cancer. The chain carries TRBV5-6 and TRBJ2-7; perhaps TRBD2 as D (5 bases). The sample here was blood, taken at baseline. The CDR3 sequence is CASSLPSGPHGAYEQYF. The CDR3 region has the DNA TGTGCCAGCAGCTTGCCCTCCGGACCTCACGGGGCCTACGAGCAGTACTTC.